Presented here are 19 T cell receptor beta chains from one specimen sequenced in a study of blood T cells in healthy people across ages. A second PCR, run for roughly 7 to 11 cycles, used a sample-barcoded 5' primer plus a J-beta primer mix. Each CDR3 protein gets one entry after TCRdb re-called the 5' RACE reads with MiXCR. The sample shows approximately 400,000 distinct CDR3 sequences, about 52% of them seen only once. The specimen sequenced was blood. These receptors were collected from a man aged 55 to 70 in good health.

This sequence joins TRBV28 and TRBJ2-1; TRBD1 matches at 9 bases. There are 17 residues in the CDR3. Germline CDR1 MDHEN, CDR2 SYDVKM. The V gene end was trimmed by 5 bases and the J gene end by 0 bases; junction bases not matched to a gene: 8. Here the CDR3 reads CASSTRDRESSYNEQFF. The DNA of the CDR3 is TGTGCCAGCAGTACGCGGGACAGGGAGAGCTCCTACAATGAGCAGTTCTTC.

This clonotype was observed a few times. The genes are TRBV5-1 and TRBJ2-7, with D tentatively TRBD2 (5 bases). This CDR3 spans 17 amino acids. Trimming shortened V by 0 bases and J by 2 bases, and 18 bases separated the two germline ends. Looked up from germline, CDR1 is SGHRS and CDR2 is YFSETQ. The CDR3 protein is CASSLALATNRPYEQYF. In nucleotides, the CDR3 is TGCGCCAGCAGCTTGGCCCTAGCTACGAACCGTCCCTACGAGCAGTACTTC.

CDR3 sequence: CASSHLGEQYF. CDR3 bases: TGTGCCAGCAGCCACCTGGGTGAGCAGTACTTC. The chain has TRBV3-1 and TRBJ2-5, with D unresolved. CDR3 length equals 11 residues. Trimming removed 3 bases from V and 11 bases from J, with 10 bases in between. Germline V CDR1 and CDR2: LGHDT, YNNKEL (reference sequence).

The V and J genes are TRBV6-1 and TRBJ1-2; 7 positions agree with TRBD1. V was pared by 2 bases and J by 2 bases, with 2 bases of the junction left unmatched. Per germline, CDR1 MNHNS and CDR2 SASEGT. This CDR3 has 14 amino acids. CDR3 DNA: TGTGCCAGCAGTGAAACGACAGGGAACTATGGCTACACCTTC. It yields the protein CASSETTGNYGYTF.

The CDR3 DNA reads as TGTGCCAGCAGGCTAGGGACAGGGGACATTCAGTACTTC. Translating it yields CASRLGTGDIQYF. The chain has TRBV12-3 or TRBV12-4 and TRBJ2-7, with 10 bases fitting TRBD1. The J call is uncertain, as TRBJ2-4 better fits the DNA end. The CDR3 has 13 residues.

The CDR3 loop reads CASSQRGVNYGYTF. In DNA, the CDR3 is TGTGCCAGCAGCCAACGGGGCGTTAACTATGGCTACACCTTC. The rearrangement joins TRBV7-2 to TRBJ1-2; tentatively, D is TRBD1 (5 bases). Germline V gene sequence: CDR1 SGHTA, CDR2 FQGNSA. CDR3 size: 14 residues. The germline V and J ends were trimmed by 5 bases and 1 base, with 11 bases remaining between them.

The rearrangement uses TRBV6-4 and TRBJ1-2; 7 bases align to TRBD1. CDR3 size: 14 residues. Germline CDR1 and CDR2: MRHNA and SNTAGT. Germline trimming cut 6 bases from V and 3 bases from J; bases unmatched to any gene: 7. Here the CDR3 reads CASRPGTDYYGYTF. The CDR3 DNA reads TGTGCCAGCAGACCCGGGACAGATTACTATGGCTACACCTTC.

This clonotype was seen many times. The CDR3 spells CSATSHVYGNEQFF. CDR3 bases: TGCAGTGCTACCTCACACGTCTATGGGAATGAGCAGTTCTTC. This chain joins TRBV20-1 and TRBJ2-1, with D unresolved. The germline CDR1 and CDR2 sequences are DFQATT and SNEGSKA (reference sequence). CDR3 size: 14 residues. V was trimmed by 4 bases and J by 7 bases, leaving 17 bases between them.

CDR3 nucleotide sequence: TGTGCCAGCAGCCGCCGGGACTACAATGAGCAGTTCTTC. It yields the protein CASSRRDYNEQFF. The genes are TRBV3-1 and TRBJ2-1; the D gene is possibly TRBD2 (5 bases). Germline CDR1 is LGHDT and CDR2 is YNNKEL (reference sequence). The CDR3 runs to 13 residues. V lost 4 bases and J lost 3, with 7 bases in between.

The CDR3 reads CASSDYSGSIYEQYF. The CDR3 DNA is TGTGCCAGCAGCGATTATAGCGGGAGTATCTACGAGCAGTACTTC. This sequence joins TRBV7-9 and TRBJ2-7, with 9 bases identical to TRBD2. The germline CDR1 and CDR2 sequences are SEHNR and FQNEAQ (reference sequence). The CDR3 length is 15 residues. V lost 5 bases, J lost 3 bases, and 8 bases stayed unmatched.

The chain has TRBV7-3 and TRBJ2-1; 9 positions agree with TRBD2. Losses at the gene ends were 5 bases for V and 2 bases for J; bases not matched to a gene: 13. The germline gives CDR1 SGHTA, CDR2 FQGTGA. The CDR3 has 18 residues. The CDR3 loop is CASSLIAAGGFTYNEQFF. CDR3 DNA sequence: TGTGCCAGCAGCCTAATAGCGGCGGGGGGGTTTACCTACAATGAGCAGTTCTTC. The full variable domain, with the rest looked up from reference TRBV7-3 and TRBJ2-1, is GAGVSQTPSNKVTEKGKYVELRCDPISGHTALYWYRQSLGQGPEFLIYFQGTGAADDSGLPNDRFFAVRPEGSVSTLKIQRTERGDSAVYLCASSLIAAGGFTYNEQFFGPGTRLTVL.

V gene TRBV6-2 or TRBV6-3 combines with J gene TRBJ1-6; 8 bases align to TRBD1. The germline V gene has CDR1 MNHEY and CDR2 SVGEGT. Trimming removed 4 bases from V and 7 bases from J; junction bases left unmatched: 6. The CDR3 covers 15 residues. The CDR3 sequence is CASSSGGAGNSPLHF. In DNA form, the CDR3 reads TGTGCCAGCAGTTCAGGGGGCGCCGGGAATTCACCCCTCCACTTT.

The chain carries TRBV19 and TRBJ1-4; 10 nucleotides agree with TRBD1. The CDR3 loop spans 16 amino acids. Germline V gene lookup returns CDR1 LNHDA and CDR2 SQIVND (reference sequence). The V and J ends lost 5 bases and 8 bases, in that order; junction bases with no gene match: 11. The CDR3 coding sequence is TGTGCCAGTAGTCCTTCTGGCGGACAGGGGGGAGAAAAACTGTTTTTT. Amino acids: CASSPSGGQGGEKLFF.

The rearrangement uses TRBV29-1 and TRBJ1-2, with D unresolved. Germline V gives CDR1 SQVTM, CDR2 ANQGSEA. The CDR3 runs to 12 residues. With 8 bases removed from V and 4 bases from J, the gap between germline ends came to 14 bases. The CDR3 here is CSTSPDGYGYTF. The CDR3, as DNA: TGCAGCACCAGCCCGGACGGCTATGGCTACACCTTC.

In its sample, this clonotype was seen a few times. This chain connects TRBV12-3 or TRBV12-4 to TRBJ2-4, with 8 bases aligning to TRBD2. The length of the CDR3 is 18 residues. The trim removed 5 bases at V and 2 bases at J, leaving 14 bases unmatched. The CDR3 sequence is CASSPYLLAGGTKNIQYF. In nucleotides, the CDR3 is TGTGCCAGCAGTCCGTACCTCCTGGCGGGGGGAACCAAAAACATTCAGTACTTC.

The genes are TRBV28 and TRBJ2-3; a weak D match, TRBD2 (6 bases). The CDR3 has 16 amino acids. V lost 2 bases and J lost 1, with 13 bases in between. Per the germline V gene, CDR1 is MDHEN and CDR2 is SYDVKM. The CDR3 nucleotides are TGTGCCAGCAGTTTAGTTGGTCCTAGCGGCACAGATACGCAGTATTTT. This sequence encodes CASSLVGPSGTDTQYF.

This clonotype has just a few counts. The chain carries TRBV9 and TRBJ2-1; D is ambiguous. Trimming pared 1 base from V and 3 bases from J, leaving 8 bases between. Germline V lookup: CDR1 SGDLS, CDR2 YYNGEE. This CDR3 is 14 amino acids long. The CDR3 DNA follows: TGTGCCAGCAGCGTAAGGTGGGACTACAATGAGCAGTTCTTC. Amino acid sequence: CASSVRWDYNEQFF.

The V gene is TRBV24-1, the J gene TRBJ2-1; D remains unclear. The V end lost 1 base, the J end lost 8 bases, and 11 bases lay between the germline ends. CDR1 and CDR2 (germline): KGHDR, SFDVKD. The CDR3 runs 14 residues. The CDR3 spells CATSDFLRKDEQFF. The CDR3 DNA is TGTGCCACCAGTGATTTTCTTAGAAAGGATGAGCAGTTCTTC.

V gene TRBV6-5 combines with J gene TRBJ1-5; 7 bases fit TRBD1. V lost 4 bases to trimming and J lost 2 bases; unmatched junction nucleotides: 5. CDR1 and CDR2 from the germline V gene are MNHEY and SVGAGI. CDR3 length: 15 amino acids. CDR3 protein: CASSLDRFGNQPQHF. The DNA of the CDR3 is TGTGCCAGCAGTTTGGACAGGTTTGGCAATCAGCCCCAGCATTTT.